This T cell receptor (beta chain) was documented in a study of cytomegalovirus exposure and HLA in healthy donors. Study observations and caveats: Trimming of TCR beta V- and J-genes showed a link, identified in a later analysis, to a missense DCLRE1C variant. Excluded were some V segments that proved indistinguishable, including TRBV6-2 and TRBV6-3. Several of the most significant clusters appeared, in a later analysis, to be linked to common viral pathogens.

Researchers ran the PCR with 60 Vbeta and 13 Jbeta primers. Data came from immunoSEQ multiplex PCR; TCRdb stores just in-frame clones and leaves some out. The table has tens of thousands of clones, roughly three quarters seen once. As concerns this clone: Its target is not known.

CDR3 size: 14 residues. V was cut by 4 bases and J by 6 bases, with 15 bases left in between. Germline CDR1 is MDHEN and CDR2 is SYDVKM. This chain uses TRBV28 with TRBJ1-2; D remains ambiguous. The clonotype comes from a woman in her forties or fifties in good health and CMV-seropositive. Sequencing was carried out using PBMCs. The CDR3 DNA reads TGTGCCAGCAGTTCCACTCCGGCAGGCGATGGCTACACCTTC. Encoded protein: CASSSTPAGDGYTF.